The T cell receptor beta chain under discussion was sequenced for a study of cytomegalovirus exposure and HLA in healthy donors. Findings and caveats of the study: In an earlier analysis, productive rearrangement rates for most beta V segments clustered near 87% or 30%. In terms of immune exposure information, only CMV serostatus was available. Researchers catalogued approximately 170 TCR beta chains as cytomegalovirus-associated. In a later analysis, at a false discovery rate of 0.05, about 17,000 TCR beta sequences matched HLA alleles.

PCR used 60 Vbeta primers and 13 Jbeta primers. TCRdb's copy holds only in-frame clones and misses some; the assay was immunoSEQ multiplex PCR. The repertoire holds roughly 120,000 clones, with about 72% as singletons. The sample holds a few counts of this clone. As yet, its antigen is unknown. The sample carries other DNA sequences with the same CDR3. The germline CDR1 and CDR2 sequences are MDHEN and SYDVKM. The length of the CDR3 is 15 residues. J lost 6 bases, V lost 4 bases, and 6 bases had no gene match. Sample: PBMCs. V usage is TRBV28 and J usage is TRBJ1-6; 7 positions agree with TRBD1. The sequence derives from a man between 45 and 60 years old in good health and CMV-seropositive. This CDR3 is CASSYRGSGNSPLHF. CDR3 DNA: TGTGCCAGCAGTTACAGGGGATCGGGTAATTCACCCCTCCACTTT.